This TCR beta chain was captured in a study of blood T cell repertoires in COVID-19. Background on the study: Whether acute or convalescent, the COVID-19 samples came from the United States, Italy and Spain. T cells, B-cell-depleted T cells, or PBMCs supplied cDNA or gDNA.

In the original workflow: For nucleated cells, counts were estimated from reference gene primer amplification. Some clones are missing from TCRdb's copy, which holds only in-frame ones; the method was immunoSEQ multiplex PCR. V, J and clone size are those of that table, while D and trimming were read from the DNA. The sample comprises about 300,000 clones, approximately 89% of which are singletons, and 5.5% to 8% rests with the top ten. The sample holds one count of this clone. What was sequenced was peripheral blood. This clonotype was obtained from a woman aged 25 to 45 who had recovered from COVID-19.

CDR3 in DNA: TGTGCCAGCAGTTTAGGGACTAGCGGACGCACAGATACGCAGTATTTT. Translating gives CASSLGTSGRTDTQYF. The chain recombines TRBV27 with TRBJ2-3; TRBD2 agrees at 11 bases. CDR3 length: 16 residues. Looked up from germline, CDR1 is MNHEY and CDR2 is SMNVEV (reference sequence). The trim removed 2 bases at V and 1 base at J, leaving 2 bases unmatched.